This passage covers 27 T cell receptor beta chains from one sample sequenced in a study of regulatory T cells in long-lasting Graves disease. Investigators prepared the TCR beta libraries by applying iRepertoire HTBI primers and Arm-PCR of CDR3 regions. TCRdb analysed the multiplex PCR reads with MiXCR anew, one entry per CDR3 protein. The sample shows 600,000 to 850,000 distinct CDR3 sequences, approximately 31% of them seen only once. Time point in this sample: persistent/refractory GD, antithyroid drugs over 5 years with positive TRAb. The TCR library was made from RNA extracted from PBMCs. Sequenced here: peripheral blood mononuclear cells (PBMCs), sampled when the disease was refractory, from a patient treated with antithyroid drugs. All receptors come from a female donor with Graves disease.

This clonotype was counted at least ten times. The CDR3 sequence: CASSDEGVTEAFF. The DNA for the CDR3 is TGTGCCAGCAGTGATGAGGGAGTAACTGAAGCTTTCTTT. The chain combines TRBV2 with TRBJ1-1; no clear D gene. V lost 3 bases to trimming and J lost 5 bases, with 10 bases between them. Germline loops: CDR1 SNHLY, CDR2 FYNNEI. The CDR3 loop spans 13 amino acids.

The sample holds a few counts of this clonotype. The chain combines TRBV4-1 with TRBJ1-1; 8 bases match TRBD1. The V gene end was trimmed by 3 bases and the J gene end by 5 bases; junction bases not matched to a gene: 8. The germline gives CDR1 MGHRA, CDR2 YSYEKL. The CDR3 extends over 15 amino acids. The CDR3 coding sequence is TGCGCCAGCAGCCATCCTGACAGGGACAGGACTGAAGCTTTCTTT. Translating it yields CASSHPDRDRTEAFF.

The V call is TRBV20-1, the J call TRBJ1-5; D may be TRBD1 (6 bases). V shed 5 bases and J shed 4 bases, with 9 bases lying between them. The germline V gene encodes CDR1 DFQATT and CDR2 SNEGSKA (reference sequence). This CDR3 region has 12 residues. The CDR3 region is CSAETGNQPQHF. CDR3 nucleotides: TGCAGTGCTGAGACAGGAAATCAGCCCCAGCATTTT.

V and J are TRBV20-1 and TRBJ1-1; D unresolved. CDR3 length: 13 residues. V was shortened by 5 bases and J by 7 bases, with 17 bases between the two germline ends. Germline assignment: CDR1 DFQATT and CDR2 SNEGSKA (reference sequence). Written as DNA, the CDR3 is TGCAGTGCTCAAAACTGGAGGATATTTGAAGCTTTCTTT. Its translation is CSAQNWRIFEAFF.

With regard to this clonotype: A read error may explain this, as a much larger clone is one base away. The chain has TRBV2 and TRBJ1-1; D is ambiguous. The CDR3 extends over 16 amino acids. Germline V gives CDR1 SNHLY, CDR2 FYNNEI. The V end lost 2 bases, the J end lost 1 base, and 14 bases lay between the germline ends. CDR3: CASSEQHGFPNTEAFF. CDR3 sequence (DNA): TGTGCCAGCAGTGAACAACATGGGTTCCCGAACACTGAAGCTTTCTTT.

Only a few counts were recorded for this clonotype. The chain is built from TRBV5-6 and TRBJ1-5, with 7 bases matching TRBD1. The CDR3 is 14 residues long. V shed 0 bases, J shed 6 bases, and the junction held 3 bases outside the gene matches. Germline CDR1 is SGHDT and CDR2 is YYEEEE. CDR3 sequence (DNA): TGTGCCAGCAGCTTGGTAGGGGGCAGTCAGCCCCAGCATTTT. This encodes CASSLVGGSQPQHF.

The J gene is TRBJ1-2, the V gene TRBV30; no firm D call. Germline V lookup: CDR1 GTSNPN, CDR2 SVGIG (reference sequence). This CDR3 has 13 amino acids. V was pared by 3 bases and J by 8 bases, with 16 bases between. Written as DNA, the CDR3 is TGTGCCTGGAGCCACGCTGGGAGAATGGGCTACACCTTC. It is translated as CAWSHAGRMGYTF. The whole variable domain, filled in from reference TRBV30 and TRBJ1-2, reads SQTIHQWPATLVQPVGSPLSLECTVEGTSNPNLYWYRQAAGRGLQLLFYSVGIGQISSEVPQNLSASRPQDRQFILSSKKLLLSDSGFYLCAWSHAGRMGYTFGSGTRLTVV.

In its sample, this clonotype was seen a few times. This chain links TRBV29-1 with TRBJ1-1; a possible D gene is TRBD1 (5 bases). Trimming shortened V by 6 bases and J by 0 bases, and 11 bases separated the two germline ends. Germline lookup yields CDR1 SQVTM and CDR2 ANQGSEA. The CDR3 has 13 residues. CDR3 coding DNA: TGCAGCGTCCCCAGGGAAATGAACACTGAAGCTTTCTTT. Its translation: CSVPREMNTEAFF.

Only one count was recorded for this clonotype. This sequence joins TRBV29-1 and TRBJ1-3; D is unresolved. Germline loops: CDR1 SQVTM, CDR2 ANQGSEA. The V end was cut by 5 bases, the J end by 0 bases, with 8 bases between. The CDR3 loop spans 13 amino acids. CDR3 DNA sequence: TGCAGCGTTAACCTCGGCTCTGGAAACACCATATATTTT. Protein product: CSVNLGSGNTIYF.

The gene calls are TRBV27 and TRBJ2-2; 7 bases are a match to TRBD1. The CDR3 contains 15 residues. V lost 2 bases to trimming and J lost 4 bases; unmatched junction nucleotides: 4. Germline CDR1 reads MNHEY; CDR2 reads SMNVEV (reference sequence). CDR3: CASSLIQGSTGELFF. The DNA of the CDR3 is TGTGCCAGCAGTTTAATACAGGGGAGCACCGGGGAGCTGTTTTTT.

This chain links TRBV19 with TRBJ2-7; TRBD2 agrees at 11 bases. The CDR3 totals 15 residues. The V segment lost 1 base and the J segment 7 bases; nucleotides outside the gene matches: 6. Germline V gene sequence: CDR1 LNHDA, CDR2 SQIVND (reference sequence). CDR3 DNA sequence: TGTGCCAGTAGTATAGGGGGACTAGCGGCTAAAGAGCAGTACTTC. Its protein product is CASSIGGLAAKEQYF.

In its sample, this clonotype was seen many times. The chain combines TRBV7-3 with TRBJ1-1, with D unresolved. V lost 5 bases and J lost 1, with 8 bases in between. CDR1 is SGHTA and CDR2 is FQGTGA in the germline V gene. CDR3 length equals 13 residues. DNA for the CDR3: TGTGCCAGCAGCCCGGATCCGAACACTGAAGCTTTCTTT. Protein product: CASSPDPNTEAFF.

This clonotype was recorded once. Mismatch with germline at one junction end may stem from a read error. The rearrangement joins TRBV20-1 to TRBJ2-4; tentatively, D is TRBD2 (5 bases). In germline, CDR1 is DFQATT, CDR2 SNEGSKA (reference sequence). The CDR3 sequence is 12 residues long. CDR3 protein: CSAYTQKRERFF. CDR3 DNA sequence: TGCAGTGCTTACACACAAAAGAGGGAGCGGTTCTTC.

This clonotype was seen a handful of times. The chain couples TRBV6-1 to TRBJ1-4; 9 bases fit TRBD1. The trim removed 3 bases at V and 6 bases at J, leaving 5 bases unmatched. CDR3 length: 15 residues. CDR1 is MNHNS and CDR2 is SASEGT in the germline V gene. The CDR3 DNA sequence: TGTGCCAGCAGTGAGGGACAGGGCTTTCATGAAAAACTGTTTTTT. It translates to CASSEGQGFHEKLFF.

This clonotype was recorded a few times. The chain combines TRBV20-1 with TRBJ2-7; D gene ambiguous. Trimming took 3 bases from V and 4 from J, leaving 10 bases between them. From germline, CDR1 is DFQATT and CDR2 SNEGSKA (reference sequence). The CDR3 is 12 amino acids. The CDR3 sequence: CSASVDQYEQYF. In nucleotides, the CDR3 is TGCAGTGCTAGTGTGGACCAATACGAGCAGTACTTC.

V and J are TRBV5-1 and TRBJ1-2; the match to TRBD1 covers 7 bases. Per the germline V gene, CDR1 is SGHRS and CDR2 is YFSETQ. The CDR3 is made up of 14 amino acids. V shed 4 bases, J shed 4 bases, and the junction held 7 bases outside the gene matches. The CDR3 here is CASSRPGQPYGYTF. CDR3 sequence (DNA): TGCGCCAGCAGCCGCCCGGGACAGCCCTATGGCTACACCTTC.

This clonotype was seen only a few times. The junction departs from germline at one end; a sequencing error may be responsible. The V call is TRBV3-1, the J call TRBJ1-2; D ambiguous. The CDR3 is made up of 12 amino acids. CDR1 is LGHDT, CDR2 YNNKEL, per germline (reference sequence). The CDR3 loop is CASSQDRRRTYF. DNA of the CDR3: TGTGCCAGCAGCCAAGATCGGCGGAGGACCTACTTC.

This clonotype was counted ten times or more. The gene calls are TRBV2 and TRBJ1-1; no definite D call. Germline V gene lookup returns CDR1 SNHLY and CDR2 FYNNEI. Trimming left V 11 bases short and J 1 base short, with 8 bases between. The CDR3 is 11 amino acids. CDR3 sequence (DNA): TGTGCCTCCACAGAGAACACTGAAGCTTTCTTT. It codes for CASTENTEAFF.

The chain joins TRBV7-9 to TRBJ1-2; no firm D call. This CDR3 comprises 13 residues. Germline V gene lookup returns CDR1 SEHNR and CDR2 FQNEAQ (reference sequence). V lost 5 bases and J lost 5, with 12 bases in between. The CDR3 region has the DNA TGTGCCAGCAGCCCCATGGTTCTGTATGGCTACACCTTC. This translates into CASSPMVLYGYTF.

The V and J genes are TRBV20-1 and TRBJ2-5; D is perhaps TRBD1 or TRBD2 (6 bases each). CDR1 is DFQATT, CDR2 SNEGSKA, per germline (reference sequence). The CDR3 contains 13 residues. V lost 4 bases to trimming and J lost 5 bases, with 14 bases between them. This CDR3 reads CSANGGGRETQYF. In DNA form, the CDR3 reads TGCAGTGCTAACGGGGGCGGCCGGGAGACCCAGTACTTC.

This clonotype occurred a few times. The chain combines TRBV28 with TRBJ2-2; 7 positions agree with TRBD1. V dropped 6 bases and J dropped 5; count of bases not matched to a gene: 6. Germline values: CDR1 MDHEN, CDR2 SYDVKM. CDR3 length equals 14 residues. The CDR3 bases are TGTGCCAGCAGAACAGACAGGGTTACCGGGGAGCTGTTTTTT. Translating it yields CASRTDRVTGELFF.

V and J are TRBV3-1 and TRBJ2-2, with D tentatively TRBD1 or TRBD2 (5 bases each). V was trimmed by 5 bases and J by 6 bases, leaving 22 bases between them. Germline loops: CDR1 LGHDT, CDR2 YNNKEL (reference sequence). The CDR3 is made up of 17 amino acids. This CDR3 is CASSKEAGTEIAGELFF. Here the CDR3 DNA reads TGTGCCAGCAGCAAGGAAGCTGGGACCGAGATTGCCGGGGAGCTGTTTTTT.

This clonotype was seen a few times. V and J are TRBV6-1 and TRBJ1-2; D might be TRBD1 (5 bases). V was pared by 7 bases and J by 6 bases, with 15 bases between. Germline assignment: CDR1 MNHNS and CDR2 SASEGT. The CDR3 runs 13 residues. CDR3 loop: CASTHGGGDGYTF. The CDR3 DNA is TGTGCCAGCACCCACGGGGGAGGCGATGGCTACACCTTC.

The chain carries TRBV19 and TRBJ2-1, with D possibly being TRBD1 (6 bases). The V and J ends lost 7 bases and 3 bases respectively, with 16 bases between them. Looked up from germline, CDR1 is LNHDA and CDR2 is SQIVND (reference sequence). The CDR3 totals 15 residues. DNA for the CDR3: TGTGCCAGTACCAGTTCAGGGGCGCGCTACAATGAGCAGTTCTTC. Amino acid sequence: CASTSSGARYNEQFF.

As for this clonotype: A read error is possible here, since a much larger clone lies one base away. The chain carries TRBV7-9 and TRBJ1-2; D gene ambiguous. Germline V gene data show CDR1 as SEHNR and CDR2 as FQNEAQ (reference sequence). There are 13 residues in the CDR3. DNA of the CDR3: TGTGCCAGCAGCCCAGATGCTAACTATGACTACACCTTC. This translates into CASSPDANYDYTF. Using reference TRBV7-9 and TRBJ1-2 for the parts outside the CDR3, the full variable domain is DTGVSQNPRHKITKRGQNVTFRCDPISEHNRLYWYRQTLGQGPEFLTYFQNEAQLEKSRLLSDRFSAERPKGSFSTLEIQRTEQGDSAMYLCASSPDANYDYTFGSGTRLTVV.

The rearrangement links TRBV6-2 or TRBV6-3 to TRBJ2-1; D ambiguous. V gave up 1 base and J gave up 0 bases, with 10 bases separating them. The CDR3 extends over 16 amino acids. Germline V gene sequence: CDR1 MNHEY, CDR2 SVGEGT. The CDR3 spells CASSYFGRRSYNEQFF. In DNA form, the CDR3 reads TGTGCCAGCAGTTACTTCGGCAGACGCTCCTACAATGAGCAGTTCTTC.

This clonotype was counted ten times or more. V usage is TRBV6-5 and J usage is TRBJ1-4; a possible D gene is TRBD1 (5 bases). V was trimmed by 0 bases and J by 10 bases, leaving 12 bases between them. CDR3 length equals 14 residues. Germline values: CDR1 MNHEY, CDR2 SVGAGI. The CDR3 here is CASSYSPTGGKLFF. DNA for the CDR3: TGTGCCAGCAGTTACTCGCCCACTGGGGGAAAACTGTTTTTT.